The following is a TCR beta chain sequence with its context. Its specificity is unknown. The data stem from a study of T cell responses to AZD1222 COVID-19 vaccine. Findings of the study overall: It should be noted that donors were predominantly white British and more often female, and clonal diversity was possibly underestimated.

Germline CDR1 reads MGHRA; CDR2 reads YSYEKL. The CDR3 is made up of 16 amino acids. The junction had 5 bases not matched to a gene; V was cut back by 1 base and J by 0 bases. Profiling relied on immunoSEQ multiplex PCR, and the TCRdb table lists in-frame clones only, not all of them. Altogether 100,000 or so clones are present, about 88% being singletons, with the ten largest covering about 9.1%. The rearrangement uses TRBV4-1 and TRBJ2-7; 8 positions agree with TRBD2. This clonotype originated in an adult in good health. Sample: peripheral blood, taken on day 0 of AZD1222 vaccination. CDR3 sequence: CASSQGVAGSSYEQYF. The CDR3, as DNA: TGCGCCAGCAGCCAAGGGGTAGCGGGAAGCTCCTACGAGCAGTACTTC.